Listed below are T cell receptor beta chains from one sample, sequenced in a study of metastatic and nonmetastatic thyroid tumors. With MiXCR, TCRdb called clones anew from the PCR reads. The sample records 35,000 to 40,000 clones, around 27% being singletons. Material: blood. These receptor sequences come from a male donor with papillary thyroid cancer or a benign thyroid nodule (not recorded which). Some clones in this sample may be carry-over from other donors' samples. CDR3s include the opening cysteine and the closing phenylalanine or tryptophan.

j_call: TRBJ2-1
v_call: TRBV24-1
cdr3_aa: CATGEGLNEQFF

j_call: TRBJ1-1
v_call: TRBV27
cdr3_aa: CASSWGRITKNTEAFF

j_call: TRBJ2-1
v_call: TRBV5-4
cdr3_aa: CASSTGQALSPYNEQFF

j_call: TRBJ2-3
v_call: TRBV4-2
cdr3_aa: CASSQVVAGGADTQYF

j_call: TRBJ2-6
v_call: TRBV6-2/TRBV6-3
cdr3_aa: CASGGDLSLSGANVLTF

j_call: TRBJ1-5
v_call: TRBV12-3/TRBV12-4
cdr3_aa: CASKEAGVSNQPQHF

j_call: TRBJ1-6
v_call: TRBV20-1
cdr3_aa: CSASRTGTGGYNSPLHF

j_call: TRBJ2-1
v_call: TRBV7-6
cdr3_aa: CASSSRGRGQGEYNEQFF

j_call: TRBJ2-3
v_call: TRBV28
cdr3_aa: CASSLEREFMGADTQYF

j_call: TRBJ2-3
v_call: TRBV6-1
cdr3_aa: CATTPSGGDTQYF

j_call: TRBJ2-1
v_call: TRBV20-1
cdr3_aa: CSAREDRSSYNEQFF

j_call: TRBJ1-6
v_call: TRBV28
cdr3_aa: CASSFPPRTGGNSPLHF

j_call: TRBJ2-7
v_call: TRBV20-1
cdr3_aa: CSARDGTGAYEQYF

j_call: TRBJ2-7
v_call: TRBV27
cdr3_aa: CASSRGLAGVYEQYF

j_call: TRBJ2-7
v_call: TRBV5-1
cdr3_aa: CASSLEGATYEQYF

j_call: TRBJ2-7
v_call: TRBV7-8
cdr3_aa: CASSPSGSDYEQYF

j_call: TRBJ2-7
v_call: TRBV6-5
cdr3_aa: CASSYHEGLDEQYF

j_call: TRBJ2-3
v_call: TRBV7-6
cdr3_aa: CASSPDPAGTSTDTQYF

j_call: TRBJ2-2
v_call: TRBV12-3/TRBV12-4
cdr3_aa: CASSPTTNTGDLFF

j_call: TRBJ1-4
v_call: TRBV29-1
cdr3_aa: CSVDGRGDEKLFF

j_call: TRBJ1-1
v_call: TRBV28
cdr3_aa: CASSYRGGRGTEAFF

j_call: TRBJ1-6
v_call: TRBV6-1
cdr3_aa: CASSPRVDSPLHF

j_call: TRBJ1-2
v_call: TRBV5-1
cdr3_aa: CASSYGRDPGGYTF

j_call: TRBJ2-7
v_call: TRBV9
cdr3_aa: CASSVGGGARVEQYF

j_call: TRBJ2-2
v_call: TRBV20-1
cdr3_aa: CSSMDRAGELFF